This TCR beta chain was captured by sequencing in a study of beta chain features in type 1 diabetes. Every isolated RNA sample was fully reverse transcribed, so sequencing captured expressed TCRB transcripts. Measured with immunoSEQ multiplex PCR; TCRdb has only the in-frame clones, and not every one. The table lists 350,000 to 450,000 clones, approximately 13% of them singletons, with roughly 0.04% in the top ten. The clonotype was recovered from a man aged 30-40 years in good health. What was sequenced was naive CD4+ T cells from blood.

The chain's CDR3 is CASSLVSPGGETQYF. The CDR3, as DNA: TGTGCCAGCAGCTTAGTCTCGCCCGGAGGGGAGACCCAGTACTTC. The chain is built from TRBV11-2 and TRBJ2-5; a possible D gene is TRBD2 (6 bases). The germline V gene encodes CDR1 SGHAT and CDR2 FQNNGV. V lost 1 base, J lost 5 bases, and 14 bases lay in between. This CDR3 has 15 residues.